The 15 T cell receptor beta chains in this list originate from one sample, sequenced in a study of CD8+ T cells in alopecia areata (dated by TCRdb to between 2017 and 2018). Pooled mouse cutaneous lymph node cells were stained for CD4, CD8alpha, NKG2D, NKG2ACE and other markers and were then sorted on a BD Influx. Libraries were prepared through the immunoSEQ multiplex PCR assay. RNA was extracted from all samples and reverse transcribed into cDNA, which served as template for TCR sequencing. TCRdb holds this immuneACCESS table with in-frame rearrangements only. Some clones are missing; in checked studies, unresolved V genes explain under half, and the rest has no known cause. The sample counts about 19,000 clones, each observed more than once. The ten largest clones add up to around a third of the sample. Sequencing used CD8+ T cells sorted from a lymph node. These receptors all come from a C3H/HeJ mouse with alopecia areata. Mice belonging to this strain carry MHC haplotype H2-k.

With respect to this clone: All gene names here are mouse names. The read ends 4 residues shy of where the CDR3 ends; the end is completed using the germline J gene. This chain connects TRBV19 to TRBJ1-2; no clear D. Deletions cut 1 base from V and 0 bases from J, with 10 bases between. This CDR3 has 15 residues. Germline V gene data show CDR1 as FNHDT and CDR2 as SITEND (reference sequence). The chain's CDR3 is CASSIRVGANSDYTF. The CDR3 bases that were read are TGTGCCAGCAGTATAAGGGTTGGTGCAAACTCC.

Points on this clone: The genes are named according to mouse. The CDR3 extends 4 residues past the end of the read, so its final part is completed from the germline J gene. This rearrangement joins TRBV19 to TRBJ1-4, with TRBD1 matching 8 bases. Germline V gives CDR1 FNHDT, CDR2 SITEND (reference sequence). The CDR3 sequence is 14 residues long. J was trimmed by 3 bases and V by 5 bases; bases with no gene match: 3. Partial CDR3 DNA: TGTGCCAGCAGGAGGACAGGGACCAACGAA. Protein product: CASRRTGTNE. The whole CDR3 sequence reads CASRRTGTNERLFF.

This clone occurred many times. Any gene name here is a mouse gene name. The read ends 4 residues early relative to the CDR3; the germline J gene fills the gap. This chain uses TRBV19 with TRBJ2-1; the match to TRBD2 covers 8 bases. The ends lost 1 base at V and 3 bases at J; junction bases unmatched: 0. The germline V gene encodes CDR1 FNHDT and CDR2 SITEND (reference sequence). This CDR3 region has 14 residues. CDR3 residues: CASSITGGYAEQFF. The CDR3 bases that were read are TGTGCCAGCAGTATAACTGGGGGCTATGCT.

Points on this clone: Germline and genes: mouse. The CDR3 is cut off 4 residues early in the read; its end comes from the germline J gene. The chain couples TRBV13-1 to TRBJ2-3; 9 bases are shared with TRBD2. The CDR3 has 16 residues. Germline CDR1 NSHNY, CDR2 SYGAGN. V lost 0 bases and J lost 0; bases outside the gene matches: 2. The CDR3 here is CASSDAGGDSAETLYF. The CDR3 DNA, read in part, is TGTGCCAGCAGTGATGCTGGGGGGGATAGTGCAGAA.

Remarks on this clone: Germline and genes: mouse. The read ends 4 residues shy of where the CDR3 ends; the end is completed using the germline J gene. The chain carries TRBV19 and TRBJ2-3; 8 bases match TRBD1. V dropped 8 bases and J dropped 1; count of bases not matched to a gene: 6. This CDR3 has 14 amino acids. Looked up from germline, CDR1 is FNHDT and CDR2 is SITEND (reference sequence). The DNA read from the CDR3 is TGTGCCAGTGACAGGGGCGGGGGTGCAGAA. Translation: CASDRGGGAE. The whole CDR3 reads CASDRGGGAETLYF.

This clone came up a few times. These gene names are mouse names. The CDR3 reads CTCSARHQNTEVFF. The part of the CDR3 DNA that was read is TGCACCTGCAGTGCACGACATCAAAACACA. The rearrangement joins TRBV1 to TRBJ1-1; D is uncertain. From the germline J gene comes the end of the CDR3, since the read stops 4 residues before it. CDR1 and CDR2 from the germline V gene are NSQYPW and LRSPGD (reference sequence). V lost 2 bases to trimming and J lost 1 base, with 8 bases between them. This CDR3 is 14 amino acids long.

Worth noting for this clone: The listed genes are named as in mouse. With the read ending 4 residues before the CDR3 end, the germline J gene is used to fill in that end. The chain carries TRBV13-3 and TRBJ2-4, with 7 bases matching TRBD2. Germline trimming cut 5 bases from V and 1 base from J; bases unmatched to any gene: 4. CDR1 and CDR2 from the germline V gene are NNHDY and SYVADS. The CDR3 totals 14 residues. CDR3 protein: CASRPTGGQNTLYF. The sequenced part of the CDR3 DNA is TGTGCCAGCAGGCCAACTGGGGGTCAAAAC.

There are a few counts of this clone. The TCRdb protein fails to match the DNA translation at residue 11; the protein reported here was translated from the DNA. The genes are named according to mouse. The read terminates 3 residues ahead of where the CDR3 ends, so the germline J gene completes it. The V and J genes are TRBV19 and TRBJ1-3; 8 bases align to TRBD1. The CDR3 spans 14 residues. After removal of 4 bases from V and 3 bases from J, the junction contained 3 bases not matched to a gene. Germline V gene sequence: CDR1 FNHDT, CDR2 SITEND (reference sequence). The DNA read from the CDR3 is TGTGCCAGCAGTCAGGGGGCGCTTGGAAATACG. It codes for CASSQGALGNT. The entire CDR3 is CASSQGALGNTLYF.

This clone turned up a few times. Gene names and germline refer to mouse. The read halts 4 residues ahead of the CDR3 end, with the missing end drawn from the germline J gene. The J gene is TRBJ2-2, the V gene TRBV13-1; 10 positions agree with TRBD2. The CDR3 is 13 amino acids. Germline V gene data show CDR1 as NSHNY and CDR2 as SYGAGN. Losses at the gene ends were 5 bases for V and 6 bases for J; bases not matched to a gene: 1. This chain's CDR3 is CASRDWGAGQLYF. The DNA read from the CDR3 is TGTGCCAGCAGAGACTGGGGGGCCGGG.

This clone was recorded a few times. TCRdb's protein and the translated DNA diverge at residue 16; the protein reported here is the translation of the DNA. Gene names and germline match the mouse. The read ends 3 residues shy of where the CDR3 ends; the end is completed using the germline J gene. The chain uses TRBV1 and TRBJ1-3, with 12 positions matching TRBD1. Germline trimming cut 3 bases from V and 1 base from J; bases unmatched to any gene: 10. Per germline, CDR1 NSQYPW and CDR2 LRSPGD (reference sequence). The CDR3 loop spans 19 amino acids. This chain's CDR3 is CTCSARGSGTGGSGNTLYF. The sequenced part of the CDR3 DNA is TGCACCTGCAGTGCGAGAGGCTCCGGGACAGGGGGCTCTGGAAATACG.

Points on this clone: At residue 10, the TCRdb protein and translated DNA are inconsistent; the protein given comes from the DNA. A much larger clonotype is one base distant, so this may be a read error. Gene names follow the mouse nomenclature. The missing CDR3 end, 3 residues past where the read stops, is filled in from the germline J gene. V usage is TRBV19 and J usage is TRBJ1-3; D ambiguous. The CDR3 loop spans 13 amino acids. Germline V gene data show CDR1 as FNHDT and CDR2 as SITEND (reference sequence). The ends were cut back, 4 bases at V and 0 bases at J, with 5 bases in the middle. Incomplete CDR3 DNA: TGTGCCAGCAGTCAGAATTCTGGAAATACG. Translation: CASSQNSGNT. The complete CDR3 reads CASSQNSGNTLYF. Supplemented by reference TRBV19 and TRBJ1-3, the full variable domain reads GGIITQTPKFLIGQEGQKLTLKCQQNFNHDTMYWYRQDSGKGLRLIYYSITENDLQKGDLSEGYDASREKKSSFSLTVTSAQKNEMAVFLCASSQNSGNTLYFGEGSRLIVV.

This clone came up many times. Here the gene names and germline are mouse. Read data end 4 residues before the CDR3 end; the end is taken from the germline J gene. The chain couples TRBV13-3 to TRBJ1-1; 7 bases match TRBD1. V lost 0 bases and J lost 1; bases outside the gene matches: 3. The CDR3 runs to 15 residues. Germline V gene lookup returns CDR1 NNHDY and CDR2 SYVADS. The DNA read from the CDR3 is TGTGCCAGCAGTGATGTGGGACAGCGAAACACA. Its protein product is CASSDVGQRNT. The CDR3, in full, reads CASSDVGQRNTEVFF.

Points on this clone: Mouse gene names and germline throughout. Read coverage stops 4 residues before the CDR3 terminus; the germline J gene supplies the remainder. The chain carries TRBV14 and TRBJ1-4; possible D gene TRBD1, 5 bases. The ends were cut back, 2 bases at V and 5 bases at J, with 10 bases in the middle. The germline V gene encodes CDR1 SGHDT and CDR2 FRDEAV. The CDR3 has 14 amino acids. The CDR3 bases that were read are TGTGCCAGCAGTTTTAGGGAGGGGAACGAA. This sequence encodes CASSFREGNE. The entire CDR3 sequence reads CASSFREGNERLFF.

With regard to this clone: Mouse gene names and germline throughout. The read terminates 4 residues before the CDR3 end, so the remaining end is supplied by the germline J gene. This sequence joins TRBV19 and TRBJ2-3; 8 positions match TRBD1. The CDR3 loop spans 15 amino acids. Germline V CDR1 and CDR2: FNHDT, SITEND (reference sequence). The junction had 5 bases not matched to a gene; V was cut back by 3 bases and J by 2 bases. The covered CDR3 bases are TGTGCCAGCAGTACGGACAGGGTGGATGCAGAA. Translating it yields CASSTDRVDAE. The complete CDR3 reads CASSTDRVDAETLYF.

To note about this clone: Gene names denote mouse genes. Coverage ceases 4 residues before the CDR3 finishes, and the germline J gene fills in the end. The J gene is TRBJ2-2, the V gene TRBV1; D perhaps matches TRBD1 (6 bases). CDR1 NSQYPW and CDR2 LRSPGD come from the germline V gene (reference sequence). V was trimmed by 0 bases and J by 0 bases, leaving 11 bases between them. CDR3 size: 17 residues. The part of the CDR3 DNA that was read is TGCACCTGCAGTGCAGATCCGGGACACACAAACACCGGG. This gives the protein CTCSADPGHTNTG. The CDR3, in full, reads CTCSADPGHTNTGQLYF.